Below are 26 T cell receptor beta chains sequenced from a single sample in a study of T cells in localized non-small cell lung cancer. Produced via immunoSEQ multiplex PCR; TCRdb's table is partial and in-frame only. The sample lists 30,000 to 40,000 clones, 90% occurring once. The starting material was peripheral blood, obtained before any cancer treatment. The receptors here all came from a man aged 40 to 75 with stage I lung adenocarcinoma.

The chain uses TRBV19 and TRBJ1-2; 11 bases match TRBD1. The CDR3 sequence is 13 residues long. Trimming removed 11 bases from V and 7 bases from J; junction bases left unmatched: 9. Per the germline V gene, CDR1 is LNHDA and CDR2 is SQIVND (reference sequence). In DNA, the CDR3 is TGTGCCTCGGACAGGGGGCAAAGTCGTGGCTACACCTTC. It yields the protein CASDRGQSRGYTF.

The V and J genes are TRBV7-8 and TRBJ1-1; 10 bases align to TRBD1. J gave up 7 bases and V 5 bases, and 13 bases lay outside the gene matches. CDR1 and CDR2 (germline): SGHVS, FQNEAQ. CDR3 size: 16 residues. CDR3: CASSHRDRGVLGEAFF. The CDR3 DNA reads as TGTGCCAGCAGCCACCGGGACAGGGGAGTTTTAGGTGAAGCTTTCTTT.

The J gene is TRBJ1-6, the V gene TRBV5-6, with TRBD1 identical over 7 bases. CDR1 and CDR2 (germline): SGHDT, YYEEEE. Trimming removed 2 bases from V and 7 bases from J; junction bases left unmatched: 9. The CDR3 is made up of 16 amino acids. The CDR3 DNA sequence: TGTGCCAGCAGCTTCGGAGGGGGCGCGACAAATTCACCCCTCCACTTT. Amino acid sequence: CASSFGGGATNSPLHF.

The gene calls are TRBV6-5 and TRBJ1-2; weak D call: TRBD1 (5 bases). V shed 10 bases and J shed 8 bases, with 23 bases lying between them. The germline CDR1 and CDR2 sequences are MNHEY and SVGAGI. The CDR3 sequence is 14 residues long. The CDR3 here is CATGLGEVAQGYTF. The CDR3, as DNA: TGTGCCACCGGGCTGGGGGAAGTAGCACAGGGCTACACCTTC.

This chain links TRBV6-1 with TRBJ1-6; 8 bases align to TRBD1. V gave up 0 bases and J gave up 0 bases; unmatched junction bases: 4. In germline, CDR1 is MNHNS, CDR2 SASEGT. CDR3 length equals 18 residues. This CDR3 is CASSEALQGASYNSPLHF. The CDR3 region has the DNA TGTGCCAGCAGTGAAGCCCTGCAGGGGGCCTCCTATAATTCACCCCTCCACTTT.

This chain joins TRBV15 and TRBJ1-4; no definite D call. The V end was cut by 6 bases, the J end by 6 bases, with 5 bases between. Germline V gives CDR1 LNHNV, CDR2 YYDKDF (reference sequence). This CDR3 spans 11 amino acids. The CDR3 region is CATSSDEKLFF. As DNA, the CDR3 is TGTGCCACCAGTTCTGATGAAAAACTGTTTTTT.

This clone was seen more than once but under ten times. This chain connects TRBV19 to TRBJ1-6; the match to TRBD1 covers 9 bases. The V gene's germline CDR1 is LNHDA and CDR2 SQIVND (reference sequence). The CDR3 runs to 14 residues. V dropped 8 bases and J dropped 7; count of bases not matched to a gene: 6. The CDR3, as DNA: TGTGCCAGTGGACCGGGACAGGGAAATTCACCCCTCCACTTT. Translated: CASGPGQGNSPLHF.

The rearrangement joins TRBV10-2 to TRBJ1-2, with TRBD1 matching over 10 bases. The CDR3 runs 15 residues. The V gene's germline CDR1 is WSHSY and CDR2 SAAADI. With V trimmed by 2 bases and J by 9 bases, 9 bases remained unmatched. CDR3 in DNA: TGCGCCAGCAGTGAGGGGACAGGGGCCCCAAGGAGCTACACCTTC. This gives the protein CASSEGTGAPRSYTF.

The rearrangement links TRBV6-1 to TRBJ2-6, with D unresolved. CDR3 length equals 14 residues. Germline V gene lookup returns CDR1 MNHNS and CDR2 SASEGT. V gave up 4 bases and J gave up 0 bases, with 4 bases separating them. The CDR3, as DNA: TGTGCCAGCAGTGTGGGCTCTGGGGCCAACGTCCTGACTTTC. Translation: CASSVGSGANVLTF.

The gene calls are TRBV9 and TRBJ1-2, with 8 positions matching TRBD1. J lost 2 bases, V lost 4 bases, and 16 bases had no gene match. The germline V gene has CDR1 SGDLS and CDR2 YYNGEE. CDR3 size: 18 residues. Written as DNA, the CDR3 is TGTGCCAGCAGCCCAACTACGCGGACAGGGAACGGGAACTATGGCTACACCTTC. Translated, it gives CASSPTTRTGNGNYGYTF.

As to this clone: One end of the junction does not line up with germline, which may come from a read error. The same CDR3 arises from other DNA sequences in this sample as well. The chain couples TRBV19 to TRBJ2-1; the match to TRBD1 covers 7 bases. The CDR3 totals 17 residues. Germline CDR1 and CDR2: LNHDA and SQIVND (reference sequence). The CDR3 spells CASSMIQAGGSYNEQFF. CDR3 bases: TGTGCCAGCAGTATGATCCAGGCAGGGGGTTCCTACAATGAGCAGTTCTTC.

The J gene is TRBJ2-3, the V gene TRBV2; no definite D call. Deletions cut 6 bases from V and 2 bases from J, with 12 bases between. The length of the CDR3 is 14 residues. Germline loops: CDR1 SNHLY, CDR2 FYNNEI. The CDR3 is CASRTASLTDTQYF. In nucleotides, the CDR3 is TGTGCCAGCAGAACCGCGAGCCTCACAGATACGCAGTATTTT.

V and J are TRBV7-9 and TRBJ2-7, with unresolved D. V was clipped by 5 bases and J by 7 bases, with 12 bases between them. This CDR3 has 12 amino acids. Germline CDR1 reads SEHNR; CDR2 reads FQNEAQ (reference sequence). CDR3 sequence (DNA): TGTGCCAGCAGCCCCGAGCTGGGAGAGCAGTACTTC. This codes for CASSPELGEQYF. Complete variable domain (other parts from reference TRBV7-9 and TRBJ2-7): DTGVSQNPRHKITKRGQNVTFRCDPISEHNRLYWYRQTLGQGPEFLTYFQNEAQLEKSRLLSDRFSAERPKGSFSTLEIQRTEQGDSAMYLCASSPELGEQYFGPGTRLTVT.

The chain combines TRBV6-5 with TRBJ2-7; the D call may be TRBD1 or TRBD2 (5 bases each). Germline CDR1 MNHEY, CDR2 SVGAGI. This CDR3 comprises 14 residues. Trimming removed 6 bases from V and 2 bases from J, with 14 bases in between. This CDR3 reads CASSRDQVAYEQYF. In DNA, the CDR3 is TGTGCCAGCAGCCGGGACCAAGTCGCCTACGAGCAGTACTTC.

The V gene is TRBV25-1, the J gene TRBJ2-7; a weak D match, TRBD2 (7 bases). This CDR3 region has 16 residues. CDR1 and CDR2 (germline): MGHDK, SYGVNS. Deletions cut 3 bases from V and 1 base from J, with 16 bases between. CDR3 DNA sequence: TGTGCCAGCAGTGAGTGGGGAGGGGGAAGATCCTACGAGCAGTACTTC. As protein: CASSEWGGGRSYEQYF.

This sequence joins TRBV18 and TRBJ2-5; D is ambiguous. The end of the DNA aligns better with TRBJ2-7, so the J call may be wrong. CDR1 and CDR2 (germline): KGHSH, LQKENI. This CDR3 spans 12 amino acids. The CDR3 loop reads CASSPRTDEQYF. The CDR3 coding sequence is TGTGCCAGCTCACCACGGACCGACGAGCAGTACTTC.

V and J are TRBV9 and TRBJ1-3; D is perhaps TRBD1 (6 bases). The germline CDR1 and CDR2 sequences are SGDLS and YYNGEE. The V and J ends lost 0 bases and 0 bases respectively, with 13 bases between them. This CDR3 spans 17 amino acids. The CDR3 protein is CASSVGLGGVSGNTIYF. The CDR3 DNA follows: TGTGCCAGCAGCGTAGGTTTAGGGGGGGTCTCTGGAAACACCATATATTTT.

V is TRBV7-8 and J is TRBJ1-2; 7 bases match TRBD1. This CDR3 contains 17 residues. Germline CDR1 SGHVS, CDR2 FQNEAQ. J lost 7 bases, V lost 3 bases, and 17 bases had no gene match. The CDR3 protein is CASSLVGGNRGSFGYTF. In DNA, the CDR3 is TGTGCCAGCAGCTTGGTCGGGGGGAACAGGGGAAGCTTTGGCTACACCTTC.

The rearrangement joins TRBV6-1 to TRBJ1-5; D is uncertain. Trimming removed 0 bases from V and 7 bases from J, with 10 bases in between. The CDR3 consists of 14 residues. CDR1 and CDR2 (germline): MNHNS, SASEGT. CDR3 bases: TGTGCCAGCAGTGAAGCGCAAGTCGGGCAGCCCCAGCATTTT. As protein: CASSEAQVGQPQHF.

V and J are TRBV27 and TRBJ1-6; D is ambiguous. V lost 4 bases and J lost 9, with 10 bases in between. The CDR3 is 13 residues long. The germline CDR1 and CDR2 sequences are MNHEY and SMNVEV (reference sequence). CDR3 nucleotide sequence: TGTGCCAGCAGTTCTAACCCCTCTTCACCCCTCCACTTT. Residues: CASSSNPSSPLHF.

CDR3 sequence (DNA): TGTGCCAGCAGTTACTGGGGATCAGGGGCCAACGTCCTGACTTTC. Translation: CASSYWGSGANVLTF. The V and J genes are TRBV6-5 and TRBJ2-6, with D unresolved. CDR3 length: 15 amino acids. The germline V gene encodes CDR1 MNHEY and CDR2 SVGAGI. Trimming cost V 1 base and J 4 bases, with 8 bases left between them.

The CDR3 DNA is TGTGCCAGCAGCGTGACCTTAGGCACTGAAGCTTTCTTT. It encodes CASSVTLGTEAFF. The V call is TRBV9, the J call TRBJ1-1; D is undetermined. The CDR3 runs 13 residues. The V end lost 2 bases, the J end lost 4 bases, and 9 bases lay between the germline ends. Germline V gives CDR1 SGDLS, CDR2 YYNGEE.

The chain combines TRBV27 with TRBJ2-1; 9 bases match TRBD2. V shed 3 bases and J 7 bases; nucleotides not matched to a gene: 10. Per the germline V gene, CDR1 is MNHEY and CDR2 is SMNVEV (reference sequence). The CDR3 loop spans 16 amino acids. CDR3 in DNA: TGTGCCAGCAGTTTCCACCCCAGCGGGGGGATAAATGAGCAGTTCTTC. Protein: CASSFHPSGGINEQFF.

In its sample, this clone was seen once. The rearrangement links TRBV18 to TRBJ2-6; D is undetermined. V was trimmed by 2 bases and J by 4 bases, leaving 6 bases between them. This CDR3 comprises 14 residues. Germline CDR1 is KGHSH and CDR2 is LQKENI. In DNA form, the CDR3 reads TGTGCCAGCTCACCAGGTGGGGGGGCCAACGTCCTGACTTTC. Translation gives CASSPGGGANVLTF.

The V and J genes are TRBV6-6 and TRBJ2-5; 7 bases align to TRBD2. Germline CDR1 reads MNHNY; CDR2 reads SVGAGI (reference sequence). Trimming at V came to 5 bases and at J to 1 base, leaving 10 bases not matched to a gene. This CDR3 comprises 16 residues. The chain's CDR3 is CASSHPLREAQETQYF. CDR3 nucleotide sequence: TGTGCCAGCAGTCACCCACTCCGGGAGGCCCAAGAGACCCAGTACTTC.

CDR3 coding DNA: TGTGCCAGCAGCTTGAGTGGACTAGTCTATACCAAAAACATTCAGTACTTC. Amino acids: CASSLSGLVYTKNIQYF. The chain carries TRBV5-6 and TRBJ2-4, with 7 bases aligning to TRBD2. This CDR3 is built from 17 residues. From germline, CDR1 is SGHDT and CDR2 YYEEEE. V was pared by 1 base and J by 2 bases, with 9 bases of the junction left unmatched.